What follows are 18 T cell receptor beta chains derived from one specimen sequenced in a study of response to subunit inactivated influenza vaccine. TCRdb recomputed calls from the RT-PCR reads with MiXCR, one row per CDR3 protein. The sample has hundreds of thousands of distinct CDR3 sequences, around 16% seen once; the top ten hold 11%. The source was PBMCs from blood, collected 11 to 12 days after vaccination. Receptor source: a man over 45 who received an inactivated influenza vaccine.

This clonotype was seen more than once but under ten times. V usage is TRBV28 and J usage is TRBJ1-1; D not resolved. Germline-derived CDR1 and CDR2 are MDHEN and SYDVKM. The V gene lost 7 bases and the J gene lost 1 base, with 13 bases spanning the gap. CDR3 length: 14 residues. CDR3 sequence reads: CASNHLQKNTEAFF. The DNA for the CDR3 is TGTGCCAGCAACCACCTCCAGAAGAACACTGAAGCTTTCTTT.

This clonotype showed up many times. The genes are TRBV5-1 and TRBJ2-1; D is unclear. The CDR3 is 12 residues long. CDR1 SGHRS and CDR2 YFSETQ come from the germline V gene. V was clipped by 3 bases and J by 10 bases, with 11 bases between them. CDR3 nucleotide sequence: TGCGCCAGCAGCTGGACGGTCACAGAGCAGTTCTTC. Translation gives CASSWTVTEQFF.

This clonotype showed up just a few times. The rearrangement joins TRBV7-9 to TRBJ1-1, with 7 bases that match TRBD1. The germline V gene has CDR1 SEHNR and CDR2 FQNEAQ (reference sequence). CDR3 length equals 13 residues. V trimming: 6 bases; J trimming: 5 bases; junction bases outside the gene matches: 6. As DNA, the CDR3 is TGTGCCAGCAGAATGGACAGGAGGACTGAAGCTTTCTTT. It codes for CASRMDRRTEAFF.

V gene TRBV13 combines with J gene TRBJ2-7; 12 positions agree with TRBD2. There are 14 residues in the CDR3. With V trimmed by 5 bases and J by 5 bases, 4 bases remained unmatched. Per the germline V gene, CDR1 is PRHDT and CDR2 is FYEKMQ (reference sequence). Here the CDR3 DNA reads TGTGCCAGCAGCGGACTAGCGGGGAGGAACGAGCAGTACTTC. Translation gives CASSGLAGRNEQYF.

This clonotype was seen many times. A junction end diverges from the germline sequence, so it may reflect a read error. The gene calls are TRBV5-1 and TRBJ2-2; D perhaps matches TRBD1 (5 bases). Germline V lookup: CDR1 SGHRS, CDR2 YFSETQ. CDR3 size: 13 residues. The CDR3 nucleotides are TGTGCCAGCAGCACAGGGAACACCGGGGAGCTGTTTTTT. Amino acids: CASSTGNTGELFF. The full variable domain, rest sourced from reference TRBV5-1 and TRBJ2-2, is KAGVTQTPRYLIKTRGQQVTLSCSPISGHRSVSWYQQTPGQGLQFLFEYFSETQRNKGNFPGRFSGRQFSNSRSEMNVSTLELGDSALYLCASSTGNTGELFFGEGSRLTVL.

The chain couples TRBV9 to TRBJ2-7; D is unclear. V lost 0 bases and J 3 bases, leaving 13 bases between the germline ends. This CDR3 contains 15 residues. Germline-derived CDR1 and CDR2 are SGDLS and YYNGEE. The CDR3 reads CASSVEAASYYEQYF. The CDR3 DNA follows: TGTGCCAGCAGCGTAGAAGCAGCGTCATACTACGAGCAGTACTTC.

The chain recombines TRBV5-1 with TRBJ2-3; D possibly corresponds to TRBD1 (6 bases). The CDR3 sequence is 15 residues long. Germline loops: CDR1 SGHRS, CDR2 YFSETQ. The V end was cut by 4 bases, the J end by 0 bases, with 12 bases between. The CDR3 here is CASSTGQTSTDTQYF. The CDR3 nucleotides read TGCGCCAGCAGCACCGGACAGACGAGCACAGATACGCAGTATTTT.

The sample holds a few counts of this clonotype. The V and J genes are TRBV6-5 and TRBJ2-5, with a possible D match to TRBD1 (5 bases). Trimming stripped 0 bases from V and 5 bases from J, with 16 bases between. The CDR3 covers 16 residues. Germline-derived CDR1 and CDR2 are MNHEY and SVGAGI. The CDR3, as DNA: TGTGCCAGCAGTTACTCGAGTAGGGGTCGGGCGGAGACCCAGTACTTC. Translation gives CASSYSSRGRAETQYF.

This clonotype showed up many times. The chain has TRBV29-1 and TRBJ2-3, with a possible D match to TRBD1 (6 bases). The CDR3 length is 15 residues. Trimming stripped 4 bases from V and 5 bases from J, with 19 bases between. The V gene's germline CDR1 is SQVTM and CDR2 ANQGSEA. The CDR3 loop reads CSVAQAGAIGDTQYF. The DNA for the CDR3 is TGCAGCGTTGCCCAGGCAGGGGCCATTGGAGATACGCAGTATTTT.

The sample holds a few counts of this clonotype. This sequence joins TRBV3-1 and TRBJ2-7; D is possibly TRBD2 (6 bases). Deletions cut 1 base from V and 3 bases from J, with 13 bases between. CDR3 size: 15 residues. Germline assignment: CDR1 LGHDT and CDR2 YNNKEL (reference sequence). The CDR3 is CASSQASGLLYEQYF. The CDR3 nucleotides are TGTGCCAGCAGCCAAGCTTCGGGACTTCTCTACGAGCAGTACTTC.

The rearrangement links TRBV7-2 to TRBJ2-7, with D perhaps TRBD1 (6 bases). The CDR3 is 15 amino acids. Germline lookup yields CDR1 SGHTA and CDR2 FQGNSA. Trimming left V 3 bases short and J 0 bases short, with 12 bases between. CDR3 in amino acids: CASSLVDSSSYEQYF. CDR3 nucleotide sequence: TGTGCCAGCAGCTTGGTGGACAGTAGCTCCTACGAGCAGTACTTC.

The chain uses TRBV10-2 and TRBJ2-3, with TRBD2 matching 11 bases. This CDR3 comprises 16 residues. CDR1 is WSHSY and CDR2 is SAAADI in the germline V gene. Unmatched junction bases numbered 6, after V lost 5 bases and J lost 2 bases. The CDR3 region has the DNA TGCGCCAGCAGTCGCTCTAGCGGGAGGCCCACAGATACGCAGTATTTT. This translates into CASSRSSGRPTDTQYF.

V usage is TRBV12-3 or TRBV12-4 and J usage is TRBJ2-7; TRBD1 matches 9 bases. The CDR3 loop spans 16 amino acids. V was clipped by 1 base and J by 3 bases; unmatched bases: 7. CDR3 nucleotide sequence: TGTGCCAGCAGTTTAGTTTTTGGACAGGGGAGCTACGAGCAGTACTTC. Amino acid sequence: CASSLVFGQGSYEQYF.

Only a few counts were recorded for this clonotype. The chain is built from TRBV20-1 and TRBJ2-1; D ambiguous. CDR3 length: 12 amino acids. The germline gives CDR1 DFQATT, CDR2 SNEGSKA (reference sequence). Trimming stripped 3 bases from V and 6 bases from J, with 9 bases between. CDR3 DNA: TGCAGTGCTAGCGGAATCTTCAATGAGCAGTTCTTC. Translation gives CSASGIFNEQFF.

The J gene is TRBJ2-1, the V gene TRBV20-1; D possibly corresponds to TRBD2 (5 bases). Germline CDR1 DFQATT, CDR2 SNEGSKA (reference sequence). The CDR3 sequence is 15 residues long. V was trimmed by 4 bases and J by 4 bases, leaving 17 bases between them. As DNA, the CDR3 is TGCAGTGCTATAACGGAGAGCGGCTTATACAATGAGCAGTTCTTC. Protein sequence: CSAITESGLYNEQFF.

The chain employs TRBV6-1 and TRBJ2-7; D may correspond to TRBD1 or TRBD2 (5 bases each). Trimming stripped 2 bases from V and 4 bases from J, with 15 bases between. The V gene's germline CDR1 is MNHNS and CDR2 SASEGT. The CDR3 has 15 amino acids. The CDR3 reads CASSELGTDAYEQYF. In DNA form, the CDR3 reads TGTGCCAGCAGTGAACTCGGGACGGATGCGTACGAGCAGTACTTC.

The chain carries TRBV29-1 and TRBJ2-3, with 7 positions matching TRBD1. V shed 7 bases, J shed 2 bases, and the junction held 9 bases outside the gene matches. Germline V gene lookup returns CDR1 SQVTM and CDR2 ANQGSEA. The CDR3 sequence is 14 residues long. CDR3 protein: CSGRGGLITDTQYF. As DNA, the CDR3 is TGCAGCGGGAGAGGGGGCCTTATCACAGATACGCAGTATTTT.

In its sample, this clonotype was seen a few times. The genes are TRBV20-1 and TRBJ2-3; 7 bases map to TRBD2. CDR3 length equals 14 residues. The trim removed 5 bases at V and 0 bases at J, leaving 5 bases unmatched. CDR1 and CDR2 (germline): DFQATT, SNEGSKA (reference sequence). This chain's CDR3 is CSAPRGGSTDTQYF. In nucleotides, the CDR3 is TGCAGTGCTCCCCGCGGGGGTAGCACAGATACGCAGTATTTT.